These 20 T cell receptor beta chains came from one sample sequenced in a study of control samples from healthy donors and cancer patients. Sequencing was performed with immunoSEQ multiplex PCR; in TCRdb, only in-frame clones are kept and a portion is missing. Of about 190,000 clones in the sample, around 90% were seen once. The sample taken for sequencing was blood. The receptors were gathered from a young man in good health.

This chain links TRBV5-8 with TRBJ2-1, with D unclear. V lost 3 bases and J 7 bases, leaving 11 bases between the germline ends. Germline V gene data show CDR1 as SGHTS and CDR2 as YDEGEE. The length of the CDR3 is 13 residues. CDR3 coding DNA: TGTGCCAGCAGCTCCCTCATGGGAAATGAGCAGTTCTTC. Protein sequence: CASSSLMGNEQFF.

The V call is TRBV18, the J call TRBJ2-1; TRBD2 matches at 10 bases. The CDR3 is 16 amino acids. Germline CDR1 and CDR2: KGHSH and LQKENI. V shed 6 bases, J shed 5 bases, and the junction held 10 bases outside the gene matches. The CDR3 region has the DNA TGTGCCAGCTCCCATGGTAGCGGGGGGCTAGACAATGAGCAGTTCTTC. Translated, it gives CASSHGSGGLDNEQFF.

V and J are TRBV27 and TRBJ2-3; D is perhaps TRBD1 (6 bases). V was cut by 0 bases and J by 0 bases, with 10 bases left in between. Germline values: CDR1 MNHEY, CDR2 SMNVEV (reference sequence). This CDR3 comprises 16 residues. The CDR3 loop reads CASSLSGTISTDTQYF. CDR3 in DNA: TGTGCCAGCAGTTTATCGGGGACAATTAGCACAGATACGCAGTATTTT.

The CDR3 is CASSLTPARGGGYTF. The CDR3 bases are TGTGCCAGCAGCTTAACTCCTGCCCGGGGTGGTGGCTACACCTTC. The genes are TRBV7-3 and TRBJ1-2; no definite D call. CDR3 length: 15 residues. Germline V lookup: CDR1 SGHTA, CDR2 FQGTGA. Trimming took off 0 bases at V and 7 bases at J, with 15 bases between the two ends.

CDR3 in DNA: TGTGCCACCAGTGCGGACAGGGGGAACGGAAACACCATATATTTT. Translating gives CATSADRGNGNTIYF. J is TRBJ1-3 and V is TRBV15, with 10 nucleotides matching TRBD1. Looked up from germline, CDR1 is LNHNV and CDR2 is YYDKDF (reference sequence). V was pared by 6 bases and J by 4 bases, with 6 bases of the junction left unmatched. The CDR3 extends over 15 amino acids.

This chain joins TRBV19 and TRBJ2-2; 8 positions agree with TRBD2. Germline values: CDR1 LNHDA, CDR2 SQIVND (reference sequence). This CDR3 contains 16 residues. Germline trimming cut 5 bases from V and 2 bases from J; bases unmatched to any gene: 7. The CDR3, as DNA: TGTGCCAGTAGTCTACTCACTAGCGGAAACACCGGGGAGCTGTTTTTT. This encodes CASSLLTSGNTGELFF.

The chain is built from TRBV19 and TRBJ1-1; tentatively, D is TRBD1 (5 bases). Germline V CDR1 and CDR2: LNHDA, SQIVND (reference sequence). The CDR3 runs 15 residues. The V end was cut by 2 bases, the J end by 1 base, with 11 bases between. The CDR3 DNA reads TGTGCCAGTAGTATACGCAGGACACAGAACACTGAAGCTTTCTTT. This gives the protein CASSIRRTQNTEAFF.

CDR3 in DNA: TGTGCCAGCAGTGAATATCTGTCCGGGGGGCAATATGGCTACACCTTC. This codes for CASSEYLSGGQYGYTF. The chain couples TRBV25-1 to TRBJ1-2, with a possible D match to TRBD1 (6 bases). V dropped 0 bases and J dropped 5 bases, with 16 bases sitting between them. CDR1 is MGHDK and CDR2 is SYGVNS in the germline V gene. The CDR3 totals 16 residues.

This chain joins TRBV28 and TRBJ1-4; perhaps TRBD1 as D (6 bases). This CDR3 is built from 13 residues. Germline assignment: CDR1 MDHEN and CDR2 SYDVKM. V was shortened by 6 bases and J by 4 bases, with 9 bases between the two germline ends. CDR3 sequence (DNA): TGTGCCAGCAGACAGGGTTTTAATGAAAAACTGTTTTTT. It specifies CASRQGFNEKLFF.

The J gene is TRBJ2-2, the V gene TRBV5-1, with a weak D call TRBD1 (6 bases). The germline CDR1 and CDR2 sequences are SGHRS and YFSETQ. The V gene lost 1 base and the J gene lost 2 bases, with 12 bases spanning the gap. This CDR3 contains 16 residues. CDR3 loop: CASSLSGAGNTGELFF. The CDR3, as DNA: TGCGCCAGCAGCTTGTCAGGGGCTGGTAACACCGGGGAGCTGTTTTTT.

The V call is TRBV27, the J call TRBJ1-2, with D unclear. Per germline, CDR1 MNHEY and CDR2 SMNVEV (reference sequence). Trimming pared 2 bases from V and 4 bases from J, leaving 11 bases between. This CDR3 is 14 amino acids long. This CDR3 reads CASSLDRGTYGYTF. The CDR3 DNA reads as TGTGCCAGCAGTTTAGACCGGGGTACCTATGGCTACACCTTC.

CDR3 coding DNA: TGTGCCAGCAGCCCTATGGGGACGTTAATGGCTGAAGCTTTCTTT. Translation: CASSPMGTLMAEAFF. The chain uses TRBV3-1 (or the pseudogene TRBV3-2) and TRBJ1-1; maybe TRBD1 (5 bases). The germline CDR1 and CDR2 sequences are LGHDT and YNNKEL (reference sequence). The V end lost 4 bases, the J end lost 6 bases, and 18 bases lay between the germline ends. This CDR3 has 15 residues.

This clone was seen a single time. The rearrangement uses TRBV4-1 and TRBJ1-2, with TRBD1 matching over 9 bases. Germline CDR1 and CDR2: MGHRA and YSYEKL. Losses at the gene ends were 5 bases for V and 3 bases for J; bases not matched to a gene: 7. CDR3 length: 15 residues. This CDR3 reads CASSNVQGADYGYTF. The CDR3 DNA follows: TGCGCCAGCAGCAACGTACAGGGGGCGGACTATGGCTACACCTTC.

The rearrangement uses TRBV5-5 and TRBJ2-7; 7 bases agree with TRBD1. Unmatched junction bases numbered 3, after V lost 0 bases and J lost 3 bases. Germline lookup yields CDR1 SGHKS and CDR2 YYEKEE (reference sequence). This CDR3 region has 14 residues. CDR3 sequence (DNA): TGTGCCAGCAGCTTGGCCGCAGGGGGCTACGAGCAGTACTTC. This translates into CASSLAAGGYEQYF. The whole variable domain, filled in from reference TRBV5-5 and TRBJ2-7, reads DAGVTQSPTHLIKTRGQQVTLRCSPISGHKSVSWYQQVLGQGPQFIFQYYEKEERGRGNFPDRFSARQFPNYSSELNVNALLLGDSALYLCASSLAAGGYEQYFGPGTRLTVT.

This clone was counted a single time. The chain joins TRBV13 to TRBJ2-1; tentatively, D is TRBD1 (5 bases). Trimming took 8 bases from V and 0 from J, leaving 17 bases between them. This CDR3 contains 16 residues. Germline V CDR1 and CDR2: PRHDT, FYEKMQ (reference sequence). CDR3 residues: CASLSRVASSYNEQFF. CDR3 DNA: TGTGCCAGCCTTTCCAGGGTCGCATCCTCCTACAATGAGCAGTTCTTC.

CDR3 region: CASSRYFRTGDDTQYF. For the CDR3, the DNA is TGCGCCAGCAGCCGCTACTTCCGGACAGGGGACGATACGCAGTATTTT. V usage is TRBV4-1 and J usage is TRBJ2-3; the match to TRBD1 covers 9 bases. V lost 4 bases to trimming and J lost 6 bases; unmatched junction nucleotides: 11. This CDR3 region has 16 residues. Looked up from germline, CDR1 is MGHRA and CDR2 is YSYEKL.

V and J are TRBV29-1 and TRBJ2-1; 9 bases map to TRBD1. With 6 bases clipped from V and 2 bases from J, the junction kept 5 bases outside the gene matches. The CDR3 consists of 14 residues. The germline V gene encodes CDR1 SQVTM and CDR2 ANQGSEA. CDR3 DNA sequence: TGCAGCGTGAGAGACAGGGGGGCCTACAATGAGCAGTTCTTC. This encodes CSVRDRGAYNEQFF.

This clone appeared a few times. J is TRBJ2-2 and V is TRBV5-6, with 13 positions matching TRBD2. The CDR3 extends over 16 amino acids. Looked up from germline, CDR1 is SGHDT and CDR2 is YYEEEE. V shed 4 bases and J 4 bases; nucleotides not matched to a gene: 4. The CDR3 loop reads CASSALAGGVTGELFF. The CDR3 bases are TGTGCCAGCAGCGCACTAGCGGGAGGGGTCACCGGGGAGCTGTTTTTT.

The genes are TRBV7-8 and TRBJ1-2; D not resolved. Deletions cut 1 base from V and 4 bases from J, with 7 bases between. This CDR3 is 13 amino acids long. Germline values: CDR1 SGHVS, CDR2 FQNEAQ. CDR3 nucleotides: TGTGCCAGCAGCTTAGATGGCAGCTATGGCTACACCTTC. Its translation: CASSLDGSYGYTF.

The chain has TRBV23-1 and TRBJ1-1; D call uncertain. TRBV23-1 is sorted into the ORF group, with uncertain function. The CDR3 covers 12 residues. Deletions cut 3 bases from V and 5 bases from J, with 7 bases between. CDR3 sequence: CASSQPITEAFF. The CDR3 DNA is TGCGCCAGCAGTCAGCCCATTACTGAAGCTTTCTTT.